Listed here is a single T cell receptor beta chain. The antigen remains undetermined. These data are taken from a study of cytomegalovirus exposure and HLA in healthy donors. General study results and limits: On later analysis, the bulk of CMV-associated TCR beta chains appeared to be HLA-restricted.

Trimming cost V 1 base and J 6 bases; bases outside gene matches: 10. Germline V gene sequence: CDR1 SEHNR, CDR2 FQNEAQ (reference sequence). This CDR3 is built from 16 residues. PCR involved 60 Vbeta and 13 Jbeta primers. The assay was immunoSEQ multiplex PCR, and TCRdb's table has in-frame clones only and misses some. The table records about 220,000 clones, approximately 80% of them present only once. This receptor was obtained from a boy aged 2 to 10 in good health and CMV-seronegative. The rearrangement uses TRBV7-9 and TRBJ2-3, with 7 bases fitting TRBD2. The sequenced sample was PBMCs. CDR3 region: CASSLGASGFSDTQYF. The CDR3 DNA is TGTGCCAGCAGCTTAGGTGCTAGCGGCTTTTCGGATACGCAGTATTTT.